The T cell receptor (beta chain) described here comes from a study of T cell clones after liver transplantation. Study background: Samples came from ITN030ST, which attempted immunosuppression withdrawal within 2 years of liver transplantation. Post-transplant blood was tracked for graft-donor-reactive T cell clones identified in a pre-transplant mixed lymphocyte reaction. Apart from a few HCV-positive recipients, transplants were for non-autoimmune, non-viral reasons. Findings and caveats of the study: Donor-reactive sequences fell more than third party-reactive ones, suggesting partial deletion.

On this clone itself: Antigen unknown.

The data were produced by immunoSEQ multiplex PCR, yet TCRdb's version contains in-frame clones alone and is incomplete. In the table there are some 70,000 clones, 90% of which are singletons. The sequencing here drew on CD4+ T cells from blood, taken before liver transplant. This TCR came from a human donor who received a liver transplant.

CDR3 nucleotide sequence: TGTGCCAGCAGCCCTACGGGGCTAGCGGGAGTTGAGACCCAGTACTTC. As protein: CASSPTGLAGVETQYF. V is TRBV11-2 and J is TRBJ2-5, with 10 bases that match TRBD2. V lost 5 bases to trimming and J lost 5 bases; unmatched junction nucleotides: 11. Germline V gene sequence: CDR1 SGHAT, CDR2 FQNNGV. The CDR3 sequence is 16 residues long.